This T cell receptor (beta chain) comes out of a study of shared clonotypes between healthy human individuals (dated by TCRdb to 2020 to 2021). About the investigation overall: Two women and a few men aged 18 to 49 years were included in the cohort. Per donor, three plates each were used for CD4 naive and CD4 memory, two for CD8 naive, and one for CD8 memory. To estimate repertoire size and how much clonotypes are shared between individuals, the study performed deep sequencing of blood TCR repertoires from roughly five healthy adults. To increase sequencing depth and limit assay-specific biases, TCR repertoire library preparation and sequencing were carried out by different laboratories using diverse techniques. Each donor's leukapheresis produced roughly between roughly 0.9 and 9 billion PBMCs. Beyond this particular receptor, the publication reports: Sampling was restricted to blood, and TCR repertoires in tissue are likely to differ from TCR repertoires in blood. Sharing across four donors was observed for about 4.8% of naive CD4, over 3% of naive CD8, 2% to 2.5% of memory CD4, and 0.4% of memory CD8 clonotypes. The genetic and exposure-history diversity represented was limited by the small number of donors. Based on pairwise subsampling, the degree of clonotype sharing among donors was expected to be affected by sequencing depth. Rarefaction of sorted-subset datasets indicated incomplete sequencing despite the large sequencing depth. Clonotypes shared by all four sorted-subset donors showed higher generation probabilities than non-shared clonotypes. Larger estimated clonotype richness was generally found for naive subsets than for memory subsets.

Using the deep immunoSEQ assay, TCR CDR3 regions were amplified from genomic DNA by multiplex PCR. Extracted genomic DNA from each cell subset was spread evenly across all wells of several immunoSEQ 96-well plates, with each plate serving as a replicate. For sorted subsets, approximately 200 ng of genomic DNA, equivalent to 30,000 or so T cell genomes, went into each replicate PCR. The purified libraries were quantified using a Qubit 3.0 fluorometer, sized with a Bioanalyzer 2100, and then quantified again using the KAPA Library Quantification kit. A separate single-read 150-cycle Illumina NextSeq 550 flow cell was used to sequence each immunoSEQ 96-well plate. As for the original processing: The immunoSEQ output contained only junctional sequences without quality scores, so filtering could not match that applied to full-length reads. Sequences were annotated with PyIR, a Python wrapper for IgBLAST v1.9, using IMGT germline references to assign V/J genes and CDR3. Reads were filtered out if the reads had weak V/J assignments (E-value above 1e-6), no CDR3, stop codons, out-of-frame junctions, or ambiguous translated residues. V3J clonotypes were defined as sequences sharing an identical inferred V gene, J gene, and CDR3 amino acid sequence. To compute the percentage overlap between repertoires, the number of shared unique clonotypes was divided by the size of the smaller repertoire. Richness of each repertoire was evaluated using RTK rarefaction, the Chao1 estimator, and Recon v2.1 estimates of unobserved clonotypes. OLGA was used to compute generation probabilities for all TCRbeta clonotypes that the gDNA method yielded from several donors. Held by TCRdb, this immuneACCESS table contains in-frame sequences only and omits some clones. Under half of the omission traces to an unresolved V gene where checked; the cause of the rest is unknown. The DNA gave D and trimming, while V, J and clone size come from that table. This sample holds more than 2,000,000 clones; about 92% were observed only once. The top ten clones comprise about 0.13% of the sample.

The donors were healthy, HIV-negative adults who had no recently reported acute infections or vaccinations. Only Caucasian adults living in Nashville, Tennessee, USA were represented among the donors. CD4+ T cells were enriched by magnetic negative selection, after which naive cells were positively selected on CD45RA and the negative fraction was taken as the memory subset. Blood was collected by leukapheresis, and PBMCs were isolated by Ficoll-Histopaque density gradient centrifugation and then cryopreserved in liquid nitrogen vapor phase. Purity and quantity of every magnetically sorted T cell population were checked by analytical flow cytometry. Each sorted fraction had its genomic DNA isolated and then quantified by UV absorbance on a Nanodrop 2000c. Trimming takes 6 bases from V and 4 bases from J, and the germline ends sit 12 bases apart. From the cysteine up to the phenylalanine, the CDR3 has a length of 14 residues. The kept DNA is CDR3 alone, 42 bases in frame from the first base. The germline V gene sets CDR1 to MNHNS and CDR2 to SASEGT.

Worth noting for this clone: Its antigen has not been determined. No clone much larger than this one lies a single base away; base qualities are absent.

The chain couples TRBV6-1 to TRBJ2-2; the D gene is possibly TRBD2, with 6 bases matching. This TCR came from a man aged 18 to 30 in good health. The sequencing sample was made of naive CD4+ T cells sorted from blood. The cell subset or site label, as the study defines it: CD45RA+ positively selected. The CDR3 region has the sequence CASSGSGPTGELFF. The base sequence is TGTGCCAGCAGCGGGAGCGGTCCCACCGGGGAGCTGTTTTTT.